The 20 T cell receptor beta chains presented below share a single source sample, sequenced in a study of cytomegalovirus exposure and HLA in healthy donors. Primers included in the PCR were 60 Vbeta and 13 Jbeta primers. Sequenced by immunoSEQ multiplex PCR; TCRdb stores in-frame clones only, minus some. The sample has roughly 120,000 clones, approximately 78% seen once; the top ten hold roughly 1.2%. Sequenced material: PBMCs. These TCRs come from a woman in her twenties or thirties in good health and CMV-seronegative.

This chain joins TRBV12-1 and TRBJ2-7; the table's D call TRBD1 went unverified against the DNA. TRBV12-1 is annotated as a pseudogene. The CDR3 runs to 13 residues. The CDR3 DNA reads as TGTGCCAGCAGCTTAAACAGGTCCTACGAGCAGTACTTC. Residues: CASSLNRSYEQYF.

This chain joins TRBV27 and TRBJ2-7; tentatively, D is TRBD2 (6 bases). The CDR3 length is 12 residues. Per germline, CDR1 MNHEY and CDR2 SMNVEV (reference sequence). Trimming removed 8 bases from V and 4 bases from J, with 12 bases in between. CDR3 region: CASGGLIYEQYF. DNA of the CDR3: TGTGCCAGCGGGGGGTTGATTTACGAGCAGTACTTC.

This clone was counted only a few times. The CDR3 coding sequence is TGCGCCAGCAGCCTGGGGACTAGCGGGAATTCTTACGAGCAGTACTTC. Residues: CASSLGTSGNSYEQYF. The rearrangement joins TRBV4-1 to TRBJ2-5, with TRBD2 matching over 13 bases. The DNA end is more similar to TRBJ2-7, so the J call may be wrong. Germline values: CDR1 MGHRA, CDR2 YSYEKL. The CDR3 runs to 16 residues.

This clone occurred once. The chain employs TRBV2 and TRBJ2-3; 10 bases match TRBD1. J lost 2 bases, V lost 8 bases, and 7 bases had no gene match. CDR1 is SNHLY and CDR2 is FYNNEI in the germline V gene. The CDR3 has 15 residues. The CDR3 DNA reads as TGTGCCAGCGGTGGGACAGGGGCCCTCACAGATACGCAGTATTTT. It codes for CASGGTGALTDTQYF.

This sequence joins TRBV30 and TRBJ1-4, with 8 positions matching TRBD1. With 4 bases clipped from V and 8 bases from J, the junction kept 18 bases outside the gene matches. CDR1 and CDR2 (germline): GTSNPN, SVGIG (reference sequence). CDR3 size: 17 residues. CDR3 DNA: TGTGCCTGGATCACAAAATCGGGGACAGGCCCTCGGGAAAAACTGTTTTTT. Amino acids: CAWITKSGTGPREKLFF. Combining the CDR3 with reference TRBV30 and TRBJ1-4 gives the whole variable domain SQTIHQWPATLVQPVGSPLSLECTVEGTSNPNLYWYRQAAGRGLQLLFYSVGIGQISSEVPQNLSASRPQDRQFILSSKKLLLSDSGFYLCAWITKSGTGPREKLFFGSGTQLSVL.

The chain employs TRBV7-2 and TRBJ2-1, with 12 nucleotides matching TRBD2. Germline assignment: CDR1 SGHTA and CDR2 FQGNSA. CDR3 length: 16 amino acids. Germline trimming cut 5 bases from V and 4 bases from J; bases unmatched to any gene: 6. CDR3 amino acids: CASSGRLAGAYNEQFF. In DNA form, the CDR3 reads TGTGCCAGCAGCGGGCGACTAGCGGGGGCATACAATGAGCAGTTCTTC.

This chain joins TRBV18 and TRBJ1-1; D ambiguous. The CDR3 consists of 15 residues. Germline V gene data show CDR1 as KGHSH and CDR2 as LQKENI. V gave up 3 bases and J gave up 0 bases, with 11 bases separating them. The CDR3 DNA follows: TGTGCCAGCTCACCCAACCGGGGTTTGAACACTGAAGCTTTCTTT. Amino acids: CASSPNRGLNTEAFF.

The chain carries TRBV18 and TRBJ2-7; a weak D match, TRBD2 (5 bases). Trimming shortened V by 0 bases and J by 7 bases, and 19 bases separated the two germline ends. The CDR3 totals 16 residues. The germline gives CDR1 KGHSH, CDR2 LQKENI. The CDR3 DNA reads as TGTGCCAGCTCACCACCGGCAGGCGGGTTTAGTCAGGAGCAGTACTTC. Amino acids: CASSPPAGGFSQEQYF.

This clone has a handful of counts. The chain's CDR3 is CASSPNRGQGYGYTF. In DNA, the CDR3 is TGTGCCAGCAGCCCAAACCGAGGACAGGGGTATGGCTACACCTTC. The rearrangement uses TRBV7-2 and TRBJ1-2; 9 bases match TRBD1. The germline gives CDR1 SGHTA, CDR2 FQGNSA. J gave up 5 bases and V 5 bases, and 9 bases lay outside the gene matches. The CDR3 runs 15 residues.

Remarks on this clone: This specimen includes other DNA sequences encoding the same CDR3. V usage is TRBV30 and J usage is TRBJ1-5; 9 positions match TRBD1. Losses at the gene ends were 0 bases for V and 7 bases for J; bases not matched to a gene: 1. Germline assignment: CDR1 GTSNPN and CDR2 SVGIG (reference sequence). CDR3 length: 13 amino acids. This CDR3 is CAWSVTGGQPQHF. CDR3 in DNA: TGTGCCTGGAGTGTAACAGGGGGCCAGCCCCAGCATTTT.

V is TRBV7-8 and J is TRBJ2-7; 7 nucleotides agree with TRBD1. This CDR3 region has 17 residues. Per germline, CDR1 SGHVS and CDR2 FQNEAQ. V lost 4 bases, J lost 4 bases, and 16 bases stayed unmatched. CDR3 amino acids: CASSSLGQSPFPYEQYF. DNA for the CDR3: TGTGCCAGCAGCTCACTGGGACAGTCTCCATTCCCTTACGAGCAGTACTTC.

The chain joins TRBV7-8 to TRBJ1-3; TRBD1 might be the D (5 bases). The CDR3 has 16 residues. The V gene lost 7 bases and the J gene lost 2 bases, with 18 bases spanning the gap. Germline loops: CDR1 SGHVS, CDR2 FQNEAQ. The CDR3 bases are TGTGCCAGCACCACTACCCCAGGGTACGCTGGAAACACCATATATTTT. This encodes CASTTTPGYAGNTIYF.

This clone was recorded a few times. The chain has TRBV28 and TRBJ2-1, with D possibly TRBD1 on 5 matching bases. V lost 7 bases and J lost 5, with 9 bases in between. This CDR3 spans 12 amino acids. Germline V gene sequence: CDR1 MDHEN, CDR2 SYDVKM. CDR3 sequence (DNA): TGTGCCAGCACAGGGTTTAACAATGAGCAGTTCTTC. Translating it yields CASTGFNNEQFF.

CDR3 nucleotide sequence: TGCGCCAGCAGCTCGGAGGGCTACGAGCAGTACTTC. Protein product: CASSSEGYEQYF. This rearrangement joins TRBV5-1 to TRBJ2-7; tentatively, D is TRBD2 (6 bases). Germline loops: CDR1 SGHRS, CDR2 YFSETQ. Trimming cost V 3 bases and J 3 bases, with 7 bases left between them. The CDR3 length is 12 residues.

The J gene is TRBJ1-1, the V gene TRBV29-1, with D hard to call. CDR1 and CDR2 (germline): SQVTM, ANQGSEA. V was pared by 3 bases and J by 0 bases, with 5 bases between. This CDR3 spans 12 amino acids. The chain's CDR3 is CSVDRVNTEAFF. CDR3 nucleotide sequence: TGCAGCGTTGACCGGGTGAACACTGAAGCTTTCTTT.

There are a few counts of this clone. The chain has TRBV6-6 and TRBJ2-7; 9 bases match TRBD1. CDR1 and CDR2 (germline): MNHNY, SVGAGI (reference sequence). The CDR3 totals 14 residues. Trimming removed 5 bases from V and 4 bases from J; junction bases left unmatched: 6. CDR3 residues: CASSHSTGGYEQYF. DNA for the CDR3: TGTGCCAGCAGTCATTCGACAGGGGGGTACGAGCAGTACTTC.

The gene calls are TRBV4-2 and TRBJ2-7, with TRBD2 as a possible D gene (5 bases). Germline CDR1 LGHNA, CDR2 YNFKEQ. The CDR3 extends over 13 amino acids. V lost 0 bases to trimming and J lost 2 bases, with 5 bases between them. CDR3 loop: CASSQDSAYEQYF. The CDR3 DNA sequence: TGTGCCAGCAGCCAAGATAGCGCCTACGAGCAGTACTTC.

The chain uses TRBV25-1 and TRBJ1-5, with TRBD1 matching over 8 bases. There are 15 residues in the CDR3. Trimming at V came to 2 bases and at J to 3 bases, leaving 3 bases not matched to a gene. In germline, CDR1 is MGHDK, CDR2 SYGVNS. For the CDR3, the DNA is TGTGCCAGCAGTGAAAGACAGGGGACCAATCAGCCCCAGCATTTT. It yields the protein CASSERQGTNQPQHF. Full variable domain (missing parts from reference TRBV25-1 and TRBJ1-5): EADIYQTPRYLVIGTGKKITLECSQTMGHDKMYWYQQDPGMELHLIHYSYGVNSTEKGDLSSESTVSRIRTEHFPLTLESARPSHTSQYLCASSERQGTNQPQHFGDGTRLSIL.

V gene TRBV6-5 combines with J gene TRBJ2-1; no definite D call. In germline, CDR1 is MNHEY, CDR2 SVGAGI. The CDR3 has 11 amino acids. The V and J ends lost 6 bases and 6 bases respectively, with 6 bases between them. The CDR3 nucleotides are TGTGCCAGCAGCCCCGGCAATGAGCAGTTCTTC. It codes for CASSPGNEQFF.

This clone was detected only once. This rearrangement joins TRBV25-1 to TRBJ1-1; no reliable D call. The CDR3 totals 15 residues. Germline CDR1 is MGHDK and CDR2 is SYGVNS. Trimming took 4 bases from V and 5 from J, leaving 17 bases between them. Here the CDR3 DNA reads TGTGCCAGCAGTGCGTGGTCGGGGTTGGCTACTGAAGCTTTCTTT. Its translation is CASSAWSGLATEAFF.